These 11 T cell receptor beta chains share one sample of origin, sequenced in a study of shared clonotypes between healthy human individuals. Measured with immunoSEQ multiplex PCR; TCRdb has only the in-frame clones, and not every one. The sample has roughly 720,000 clones, about 92% seen once. The sample consisted of memory CD8+ T cells from PBMCs. Subset defined: CD45RO+ cells pooled with CCR7-negative TemRA cells. The receptors originated from a man between 18 and 35 years old in good health. Some clones in this sample may be carry-over from other donors' samples.

This clone has only one observation. This chain connects TRBV9 to TRBJ2-7; 7 bases fit TRBD2. This CDR3 comprises 15 residues. Germline V gene data show CDR1 as SGDLS and CDR2 as YYNGEE. The junction had 3 bases not matched to a gene; V was cut back by 0 bases and J by 0 bases. The chain's CDR3 is CASSVGGDYSYEQYF. CDR3 DNA: TGTGCCAGCAGCGTAGGAGGGGACTACTCCTACGAGCAGTACTTC.

This rearrangement joins TRBV6-6 to TRBJ2-7; 11 bases are shared with TRBD2. Looked up from germline, CDR1 is MNHNY and CDR2 is SVGAGI (reference sequence). This CDR3 spans 16 amino acids. V lost 5 bases, J lost 7 bases, and 13 bases stayed unmatched. As DNA, the CDR3 is TGTGCCAGCAGTCACGGGGTAGCGGGAGGGCCGTTTGAGCAGTACTTC. Residues: CASSHGVAGGPFEQYF.

V is TRBV29-1 and J is TRBJ1-2; D possibly corresponds to TRBD1 (5 bases). The CDR3 has 15 amino acids. Germline CDR1 is SQVTM and CDR2 is ANQGSEA. Trimming took 4 bases from V and 4 from J, leaving 19 bases between them. CDR3 in amino acids: CSVVLPRQGFYGYTF. As DNA, the CDR3 is TGCAGCGTTGTCTTGCCGCGGCAGGGATTCTATGGCTACACCTTC.

The gene calls are TRBV15 and TRBJ2-7; TRBD2 aligns across 10 bases. The germline V gene has CDR1 LNHNV and CDR2 YYDKDF (reference sequence). This CDR3 contains 15 residues. V gave up 4 bases and J gave up 4 bases; unmatched junction bases: 7. The chain's CDR3 is CATSTASGSGYEQYF. In DNA form, the CDR3 reads TGTGCCACCAGCACGGCTAGCGGGAGTGGGTACGAGCAGTACTTC.

This clone occurred a few times. The chain recombines TRBV19 with TRBJ2-2, with 7 bases identical to TRBD2. The CDR3 totals 15 residues. V gave up 5 bases and J gave up 3 bases; unmatched junction bases: 6. Germline lookup yields CDR1 LNHDA and CDR2 SQIVND (reference sequence). The CDR3 DNA sequence: TGTGCCAGTAGTGGTCTAGCGGAGCACACCGGGGAGCTGTTTTTT. It yields the protein CASSGLAEHTGELFF.

This clone was seen once. The chain carries TRBV15 and TRBJ1-4; D gene uncertain. Trimming pared 1 base from V and 6 bases from J, leaving 3 bases between. The germline CDR1 and CDR2 sequences are LNHNV and YYDKDF (reference sequence). The CDR3 is 12 residues long. The CDR3: CATSRADEKLFF. The CDR3 DNA is TGTGCCACCAGCAGAGCGGATGAAAAACTGTTTTTT.

The chain recombines TRBV12-5 with TRBJ2-5; 9 bases line up with TRBD2. Per the germline V gene, CDR1 is LGHNT and CDR2 is FRNRAP. The junction had 14 bases not matched to a gene; V was cut back by 1 base and J by 5 bases. The CDR3 is made up of 18 amino acids. CDR3 DNA sequence: TGTGCTAGTGGTTTGGGCCCGGAGGCGGGAGGGCCTTGGGAGACCCAGTACTTC. Translating it yields CASGLGPEAGGPWETQYF.

V gene TRBV7-9 combines with J gene TRBJ2-3; TRBD2 matches at 7 bases. CDR1 and CDR2 from the germline V gene are SEHNR and FQNEAQ (reference sequence). There are 16 residues in the CDR3. V was clipped by 4 bases and J by 1 base; unmatched bases: 8. The CDR3 sequence: CASSSRAGSGTDTQYF. In nucleotides, the CDR3 is TGTGCCAGCAGCTCGAGAGCGGGATCCGGCACAGATACGCAGTATTTT. Filled out from reference TRBV7-9 and TRBJ2-3, the complete variable domain reads DTGVSQNPRHKITKRGQNVTFRCDPISEHNRLYWYRQTLGQGPEFLTYFQNEAQLEKSRLLSDRFSAERPKGSFSTLEIQRTEQGDSAMYLCASSSRAGSGTDTQYFGPGTRLTVL.

V usage is TRBV7-6 and J usage is TRBJ2-7; D remains ambiguous. Germline loops: CDR1 SGHVS, CDR2 FNYEAQ. The CDR3 is 14 residues long. The ends were cut back, 5 bases at V and 2 bases at J, with 13 bases in the middle. Written as DNA, the CDR3 is TGTGCCAGCAGCCTGCGGCAGTACCCCTACGAGCAGTACTTC. Its translation: CASSLRQYPYEQYF. Looking up the rest from reference TRBV7-6 and TRBJ2-7 gives the full variable domain: GAGVSQSPRYKVTKRGQDVALRCDPISGHVSLYWYRQALGQGPEFLTYFNYEAQQDKSGLPNDRFSAERPEGSISTLTIQRTEQRDSAMYRCASSLRQYPYEQYFGPGTRLTVT.

The gene calls are TRBV28 and TRBJ2-7; TRBD2 agrees at 8 bases. With V trimmed by 4 bases and J by 0 bases, 2 bases remained unmatched. Germline CDR1 is MDHEN and CDR2 is SYDVKM. This CDR3 has 14 amino acids. CDR3 loop: CASSSTSGSYEQYF. The CDR3 nucleotides read TGTGCCAGCAGTTCTACTAGCGGCTCCTACGAGCAGTACTTC.

This chain joins TRBV19 and TRBJ2-1; TRBD2 agrees at 8 bases. J was trimmed by 9 bases and V by 2 bases; bases with no gene match: 9. Germline V gene lookup returns CDR1 LNHDA and CDR2 SQIVND (reference sequence). The CDR3 contains 15 residues. The CDR3 reads CASSIWSSGLAEQFF. CDR3 DNA: TGTGCCAGTAGTATATGGTCTAGCGGGCTGGCTGAGCAGTTCTTC.